This T cell receptor beta chain emerged from a study of memory CD4+ T cells and cytomegalovirus serostatus. Study details: This sample comes from healthy Belgian adults, 9 CMV seropositive, approximately 24 seronegative. Study results and limitations: About two fifths of the roughly 150 known CMV-associated TCRbeta sequences appeared in CD4+ memory. The CMV-associated TCR signature appears largely within the CD4+ memory repertoire.

The sort gate was single viable CD3+CD4+CD8-CD45RO+ cells for memory CD4+ T cells. Total CD4+ T cells were enriched by CD4 positive selection. The CDR3 spans 13 residues. CDR1 and CDR2 from the germline V gene are WNHNN and SYGVQD (reference sequence). V dropped 4 bases and J dropped 2 bases, with 8 bases sitting between them. As for this clone: Antigen unknown.

TCRdb keeps only in-frame clones here, not all; method: immunoSEQ multiplex PCR. Found here are roughly 76,000 clones, 78% of them singletons; the top ten hold about 2.5%. The receptor was derived from an adult in good health and CMV-seropositive. The material sequenced was memory CD4+ T cells from blood. The genes are TRBV10-1 and TRBJ1-2; D is possibly TRBD1 (5 bases). DNA for the CDR3: TGCGCCAGCAGTGCGGGGCTCAACTATGGCTACACCTTC. It specifies CASSAGLNYGYTF.